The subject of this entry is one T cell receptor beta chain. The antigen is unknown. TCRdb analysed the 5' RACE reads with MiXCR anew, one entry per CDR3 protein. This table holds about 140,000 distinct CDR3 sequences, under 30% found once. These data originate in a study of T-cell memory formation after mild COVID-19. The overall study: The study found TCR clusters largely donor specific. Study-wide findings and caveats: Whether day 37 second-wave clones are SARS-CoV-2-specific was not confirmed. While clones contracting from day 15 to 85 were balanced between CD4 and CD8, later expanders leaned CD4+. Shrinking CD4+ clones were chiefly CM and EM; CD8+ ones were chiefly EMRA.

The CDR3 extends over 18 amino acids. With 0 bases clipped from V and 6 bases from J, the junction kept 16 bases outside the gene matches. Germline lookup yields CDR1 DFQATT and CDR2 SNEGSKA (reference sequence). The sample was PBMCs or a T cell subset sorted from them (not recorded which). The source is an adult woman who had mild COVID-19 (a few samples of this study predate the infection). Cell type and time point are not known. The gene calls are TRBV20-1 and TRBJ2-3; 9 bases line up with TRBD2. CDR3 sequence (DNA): TGCAGTGCTAGAGATTGGGCACCGGGACTAGCAACATCGGATACGCAGTATTTT. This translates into CSARDWAPGLATSDTQYF.